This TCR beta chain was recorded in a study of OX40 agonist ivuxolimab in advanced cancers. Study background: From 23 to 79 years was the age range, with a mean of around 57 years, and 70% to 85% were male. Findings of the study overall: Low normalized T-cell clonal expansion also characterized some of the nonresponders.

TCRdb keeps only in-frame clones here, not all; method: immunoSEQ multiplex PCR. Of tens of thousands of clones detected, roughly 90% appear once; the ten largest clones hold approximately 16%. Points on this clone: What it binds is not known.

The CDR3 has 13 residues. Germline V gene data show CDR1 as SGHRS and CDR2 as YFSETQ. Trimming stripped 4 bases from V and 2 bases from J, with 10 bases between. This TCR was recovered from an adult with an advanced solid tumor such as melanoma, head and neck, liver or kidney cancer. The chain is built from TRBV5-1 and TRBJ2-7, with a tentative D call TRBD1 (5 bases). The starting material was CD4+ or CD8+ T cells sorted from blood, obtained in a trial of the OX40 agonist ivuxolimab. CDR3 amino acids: CASSLDNTYEQYF. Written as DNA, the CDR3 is TGCGCCAGCAGCCTGGACAATACCTACGAGCAGTACTTC. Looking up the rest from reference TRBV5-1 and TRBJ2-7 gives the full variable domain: KAGVTQTPRYLIKTRGQQVTLSCSPISGHRSVSWYQQTPGQGLQFLFEYFSETQRNKGNFPGRFSGRQFSNSRSEMNVSTLELGDSALYLCASSLDNTYEQYFGPGTRLTVT.